The TCR beta chain described here comes from a study of T cells after yellow fever vaccination. J gave up 5 bases and V 0 bases, and 7 bases lay outside the gene matches. From germline, CDR1 is SGHVS and CDR2 FNYEAQ. The CDR3 runs to 16 residues. TCRdb re-called the 5' RACE reads through MiXCR, storing one row per CDR3 protein. Here the sample spans 500,000 to 650,000 distinct CDR3 sequences, roughly an eighth being singletons. This sample comprised PBMCs, obtained on the day of the yellow fever booster vaccination. This rearrangement joins TRBV7-6 to TRBJ2-7, with TRBD1 identical over 10 bases. The sequence was collected from a man aged 30 to 45 who received the YFV17D yellow fever vaccine. The CDR3, as DNA: TGTGCCAGCAGCTTAGCTTCCGGGACAGGGGTAAACGAGCAGTACTTC. Translated: CASSLASGTGVNEQYF. Variable domain in full (rest from reference TRBV7-6 and TRBJ2-7): GAGVSQSPRYKVTKRGQDVALRCDPISGHVSLYWYRQALGQGPEFLTYFNYEAQQDKSGLPNDRFSAERPEGSISTLTIQRTEQRDSAMYRCASSLASGTGVNEQYFGPGTRLTVT.